The 27 T cell receptor beta chains below all came from one sample that was sequenced in a study of blood T cell repertoires in COVID-19. TCRdb's table, derived via immunoSEQ multiplex PCR, lists solely in-frame clones and lacks some. The data hold 95,000 to 120,000 clones, with over 75% observed a single time. Sequencing input: peripheral blood. The receptors were gathered from a woman between 65 and 79 years old who had recovered from COVID-19.

This chain links TRBV5-1 with TRBJ2-3; D is ambiguous. From germline, CDR1 is SGHRS and CDR2 YFSETQ. The CDR3 consists of 18 residues. Trimming removed 5 bases at V and 0 bases at J, with 22 bases between. The CDR3 nucleotides are TGCGCCAGCAGTATCCAGCCTTTAGCAGCCGCTAGCACAGATACGCAGTATTTT. This encodes CASSIQPLAAASTDTQYF.

This clone was picked up a small number of times. This chain uses TRBV18 with TRBJ2-7; 8 bases align to TRBD1. Germline trimming cut 3 bases from V and 12 bases from J; bases unmatched to any gene: 13. This CDR3 spans 14 amino acids. Germline V gene sequence: CDR1 KGHSH, CDR2 LQKENI. CDR3 residues: CASSPPDRVRTLYF. DNA of the CDR3: TGTGCCAGCTCACCTCCGGACAGGGTACGAACTCTGTACTTC.

The chain links TRBV6-1 to TRBJ2-1; 8 bases map to TRBD1. With V trimmed by 2 bases and J by 7 bases, 4 bases remained unmatched. The CDR3 length is 14 residues. Germline assignment: CDR1 MNHNS and CDR2 SASEGT. The CDR3 coding sequence is TGTGCCAGCAGTGAACAGGGGGCAACGAATGAGCAGTTCTTC. Residues: CASSEQGATNEQFF.

This chain connects TRBV7-2 to TRBJ2-3; 9 positions agree with TRBD1. Looked up from germline, CDR1 is SGHTA and CDR2 is FQGNSA. The length of the CDR3 is 16 residues. J lost 2 bases, V lost 2 bases, and 5 bases had no gene match. In DNA, the CDR3 is TGTGCCAGCAGCTTAAGGTGGGACAGGGTCACAGATACGCAGTATTTT. This encodes CASSLRWDRVTDTQYF.

This clone was observed a single time. The genes are TRBV11-3 and TRBJ2-5; tentatively, D is TRBD2 (7 bases). The CDR3 loop spans 14 amino acids. Germline V lookup: CDR1 SGHNT, CDR2 YENEEA. Trimming took off 5 bases at V and 1 base at J, with 11 bases between the two ends. The CDR3 spells CASSKGGGQETQYF. As DNA, the CDR3 is TGTGCCAGCAGCAAAGGGGGGGGCCAAGAGACCCAGTACTTC.

The chain recombines TRBV7-9 with TRBJ2-7; 10 bases fit TRBD1. The ends lost 6 bases at V and 6 bases at J; junction bases unmatched: 11. CDR1 and CDR2 from the germline V gene are SEHNR and FQNEAQ (reference sequence). The CDR3 totals 15 residues. The CDR3 nucleotides are TGTGCCAGCAGTTGGACCGGGACAGGGGCAGGCGAGCAGTACTTC. This sequence encodes CASSWTGTGAGEQYF.

The DNA of the CDR3 is TGTGCCAGCAGCGCACAGGGTAGCCAATACAATGAGCAGTTCTTC. Protein sequence: CASSAQGSQYNEQFF. The chain uses TRBV9 and TRBJ2-1; perhaps TRBD1 as D (6 bases). The CDR3 consists of 15 residues. Trimming removed 3 bases at V and 4 bases at J, with 14 bases between. CDR1 is SGDLS and CDR2 is YYNGEE in the germline V gene.

The genes are TRBV6-5 and TRBJ2-4, with 10 bases that match TRBD2. J was trimmed by 3 bases and V by 5 bases; bases with no gene match: 4. The CDR3 is 15 residues long. Germline values: CDR1 MNHEY, CDR2 SVGAGI. The CDR3 sequence is CASSTSGNDKNIQYF. The CDR3 region has the DNA TGTGCCAGCAGTACTAGCGGGAACGACAAAAACATTCAGTACTTC.

The gene calls are TRBV7-3 and TRBJ2-2; weak D call: TRBD2 (5 bases). V was trimmed by 5 bases and J by 5 bases, leaving 9 bases between them. Per the germline V gene, CDR1 is SGHTA and CDR2 is FQGTGA. The CDR3 consists of 13 residues. This chain's CDR3 is CASSAPGTGELFF. CDR3 nucleotides: TGTGCCAGCAGCGCCCCGGGGACCGGGGAGCTGTTTTTT.

The J gene is TRBJ1-2, the V gene TRBV15; D not certain. Trimming took 0 bases from V and 14 from J, leaving 25 bases between them. This CDR3 region has 16 residues. The germline gives CDR1 LNHNV, CDR2 YYDKDF (reference sequence). CDR3 bases: TGTGCCACCAGCAGAGATAGAGACCTCAATTCCTTTAGACTTACCTTC. Amino acids: CATSRDRDLNSFRLTF.

The chain links TRBV7-6 to TRBJ2-3, with D tentatively TRBD2 (5 bases). CDR1 and CDR2 from the germline V gene are SGHVS and FNYEAQ. Trimming removed 3 bases from V and 2 bases from J, with 15 bases in between. The CDR3 sequence is 16 residues long. The CDR3: CASSLRASINTDTQYF. CDR3 bases: TGTGCCAGCAGCTTGAGGGCCTCTATTAACACAGATACGCAGTATTTT.

The V call is TRBV5-1, the J call TRBJ1-2, with 8 bases that match TRBD1. V trimming: 4 bases; J trimming: 4 bases; junction bases outside the gene matches: 9. Per germline, CDR1 SGHRS and CDR2 YFSETQ. This CDR3 is 15 amino acids long. The CDR3 coding sequence is TGCGCCAGCAGCGCGCCTCAGGGGGCAAGCTATGGCTACACCTTC. It specifies CASSAPQGASYGYTF.

The chain couples TRBV7-2 to TRBJ2-5; tentatively, D is TRBD2 (5 bases). V lost 7 bases and J lost 4, with 19 bases in between. The V gene's germline CDR1 is SGHTA and CDR2 FQGNSA. This CDR3 has 15 residues. Written as DNA, the CDR3 is TGTGCCAGCACCCCCTCCGGTCTAGCAGGAGAGACCCAGTACTTC. It yields the protein CASTPSGLAGETQYF.

This rearrangement joins TRBV6-2 or TRBV6-3 to TRBJ2-2; 9 bases match TRBD2. The germline CDR1 and CDR2 sequences are MNHEY and SVGEGT. The CDR3 consists of 17 residues. V was pared by 0 bases and J by 4 bases, with 6 bases of the junction left unmatched. CDR3 DNA sequence: TGTGCCAGCAGTTACTCGGCTAGCGGGGACCCCACCGGGGAGCTGTTTTTT. Protein sequence: CASSYSASGDPTGELFF.

The genes are TRBV15 and TRBJ1-5; 11 nucleotides agree with TRBD1. V shed 5 bases, J shed 7 bases, and the junction held 4 bases outside the gene matches. From germline, CDR1 is LNHNV and CDR2 YYDKDF (reference sequence). This CDR3 region has 14 residues. The CDR3 DNA is TGTGCCACCAGCGGGACAGGGGGTTTGCAGCCCCAGCATTTT. Translated: CATSGTGGLQPQHF. Full variable domain (remainder filled in from reference TRBV15 and TRBJ1-5): DAMVIQNPRYQVTQFGKPVTLSCSQTLNHNVMYWYQQKSSQAPKLLFHYYDKDFNNEADTPDNFQSRRPNTSFCFLDIRSPGLGDTAMYLCATSGTGGLQPQHFGDGTRLSIL.

The chain couples TRBV5-4 to TRBJ2-3; 7 bases fit TRBD2. Per the germline V gene, CDR1 is SGHNT and CDR2 is YYREEE (reference sequence). V lost 0 bases and J lost 0; bases outside the gene matches: 7. The CDR3 sequence is 17 residues long. The CDR3 spells CASSLGWGGASTDTQYF. The CDR3 coding sequence is TGTGCCAGCAGCTTGGGTTGGGGAGGGGCTAGCACAGATACGCAGTATTTT.

This chain joins TRBV12-3 or TRBV12-4 and TRBJ2-1; D is undetermined. Trimming shortened V by 6 bases and J by 5 bases, and 11 bases separated the two germline ends. This CDR3 region has 13 residues. The CDR3 region is CASRLFPHNEQFF. The DNA of the CDR3 is TGTGCCAGCAGACTCTTCCCCCACAATGAGCAGTTCTTC.

The V gene is TRBV7-3, the J gene TRBJ2-3, with D unresolved. V was pared by 1 base and J by 3 bases, with 8 bases between. Germline V gives CDR1 SGHTA, CDR2 FQGTGA. This CDR3 region has 14 residues. CDR3 nucleotide sequence: TGTGCCAGCAGCTTAAAGATTAGTACAGATACGCAGTATTTT. It encodes CASSLKISTDTQYF.

This chain joins TRBV6-6 and TRBJ1-5; 9 bases are shared with TRBD1. Germline V CDR1 and CDR2: MNHNY, SVGAGI (reference sequence). The V gene end was trimmed by 6 bases and the J gene end by 7 bases; junction bases not matched to a gene: 7. This CDR3 region has 14 residues. The DNA of the CDR3 is TGTGCCAGCAGAGGACAGGGGAGGGGACAGCCCCAGCATTTT. Residues: CASRGQGRGQPQHF.

V and J are TRBV6-2 or TRBV6-3 and TRBJ2-3; 7 bases line up with TRBD2. Germline loops: CDR1 MNHEY, CDR2 SVGEGT. Trimming took 5 bases from V and 3 from J; bases not matched to a gene: 5. This CDR3 spans 14 amino acids. CDR3 DNA sequence: TGTGCCAGCAGTCTAGGACTAGGGACAGATACGCAGTATTTT. It codes for CASSLGLGTDTQYF.

This chain links TRBV7-3 with TRBJ2-3, with D possibly matching TRBD2 (6 bases). This CDR3 region has 14 residues. CDR1 is SGHTA, CDR2 FQGTGA, per germline. Between the trimmed V and J ends, which lost 1 base and 5 bases, there was a span of 10 bases. CDR3 coding DNA: TGTGCCAGCAGCTTAATGGGGACTCGAGATACGCAGTATTTT. Translated, it gives CASSLMGTRDTQYF.

The chain joins TRBV7-2 to TRBJ2-3, with D unclear. This CDR3 is built from 12 residues. V was clipped by 4 bases and J by 3 bases, with 5 bases between them. Germline V gene data show CDR1 as SGHTA and CDR2 as FQGNSA. The DNA for the CDR3 is TGTGCCAGCAGCTACCTAACAGATACGCAGTATTTT. Its translation: CASSYLTDTQYF.

V usage is TRBV10-2 and J usage is TRBJ1-1, with D perhaps matching TRBD1 (6 bases). Deletions cut 6 bases from V and 1 base from J, with 9 bases between. Germline lookup yields CDR1 WSHSY and CDR2 SAAADI. The CDR3 covers 13 residues. CDR3 sequence (DNA): TGCGCCAGCAGCGCAGGGGCGAACACTGAAGCTTTCTTT. Translation gives CASSAGANTEAFF.

The DNA for the CDR3 is TGTGCCAGCAGCTTACAGAGGGCCCCTGGCTATGGCTACACCTTC. This sequence encodes CASSLQRAPGYGYTF. This sequence joins TRBV11-2 and TRBJ1-2; D remains ambiguous. The V end lost 2 bases, the J end lost 4 bases, and 14 bases lay between the germline ends. This CDR3 has 15 amino acids. Per germline, CDR1 SGHAT and CDR2 FQNNGV.

The chain links TRBV7-9 to TRBJ2-1; perhaps TRBD2 as D (6 bases). The length of the CDR3 is 13 residues. Germline CDR1 and CDR2: SEHNR and FQNEAQ (reference sequence). V dropped 3 bases and J dropped 4 bases, with 7 bases sitting between them. The CDR3 is CASSFAGYNEQFF. The CDR3 nucleotides are TGTGCCAGCAGCTTTGCGGGATACAATGAGCAGTTCTTC.

This CDR3 reads CASRLDFQLNYGYTF. The CDR3 DNA reads TGTGCCAGCAGACTCGACTTTCAACTTAACTATGGCTACACCTTC. The chain employs TRBV5-4 and TRBJ1-2; D is uncertain. Germline V CDR1 and CDR2: SGHNT, YYREEE (reference sequence). The CDR3 sequence is 15 residues long. V lost 5 bases, J lost 1 base, and 15 bases lay in between.

The table lists this clone with a few counts. DNA for the CDR3: TGTGCCACCAGTGATACGACAGGGGACAATCAGCCCCAGCATTTT. Translating it yields CATSDTTGDNQPQHF. The V call is TRBV24-1, the J call TRBJ1-5; 8 bases are a match to TRBD1. The CDR3 totals 15 residues. Germline CDR1 and CDR2: KGHDR and SFDVKD. V lost 3 bases, J lost 3 bases, and 3 bases stayed unmatched.